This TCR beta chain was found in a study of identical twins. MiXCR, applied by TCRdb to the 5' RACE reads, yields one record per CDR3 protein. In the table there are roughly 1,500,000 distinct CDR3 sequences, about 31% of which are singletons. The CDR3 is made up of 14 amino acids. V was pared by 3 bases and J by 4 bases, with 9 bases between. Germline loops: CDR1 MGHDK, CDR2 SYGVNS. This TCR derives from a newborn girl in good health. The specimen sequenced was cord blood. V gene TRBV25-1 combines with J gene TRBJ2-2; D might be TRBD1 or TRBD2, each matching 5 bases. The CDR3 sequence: CASSDRAGTGELFF. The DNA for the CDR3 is TGTGCCAGCAGTGACAGGGCGGGCACCGGGGAGCTGTTTTTT.